This T cell receptor (beta chain) emerged from a study of blood T cell repertoires in COVID-19. Background on the study: Italy, Spain and the United States were the sources of the convalescent and acute COVID-19 samples.

This table comes from immunoSEQ multiplex PCR, and its TCRdb copy is limited to in-frame clones, with some not included. This sample has around 370,000 clones, with around nine tenths found just once. With 0 bases removed from V and 1 base from J, the gap between germline ends came to 6 bases. Per the germline V gene, CDR1 is LGHNT and CDR2 is FRNRAP. The CDR3 has 14 amino acids. Material: peripheral blood. The receptor's source is a woman in her late teens or twenties who had recovered from COVID-19. The gene calls are TRBV12-5 and TRBJ1-1; D gene uncertain. The CDR3 region has the DNA TGTGCTAGTGGTTTGGTAGGCGGGAACACTGAAGCTTTCTTT. Protein sequence: CASGLVGGNTEAFF. The whole variable domain, remainder taken from reference TRBV12-5 and TRBJ1-1, is DARVTQTPRHKVTEMGQEVTMRCQPILGHNTVFWYRQTMMQGLELLAYFRNRAPLDDSGMPKDRFSAEMPDATLATLKIQPSEPRDSAVYFCASGLVGGNTEAFFGQGTRLTVV.